This T cell receptor (beta chain) was recorded in a study of blood T cell repertoires in COVID-19. Clinical history as reported by participants underpinned cohort assignment. All recovered Cohort 3 donors got two negative PCRs, got clearance, or saw symptom resolution. Sequencing was performed with immunoSEQ multiplex PCR; in TCRdb, only in-frame clones are kept and a portion is missing. The profile shows 250,000 to 300,000 clones, 75% to 95% of them singletons. V was pared by 5 bases and J by 4 bases, with 6 bases of the junction left unmatched. CDR3 length: 16 amino acids. Germline V gives CDR1 MNHEY, CDR2 SMNVEV (reference sequence).

The sample comprised PBMCs or T cells enriched from blood (not recorded which). This clonotype was obtained from a woman in her 30s who had recovered from COVID-19. J is TRBJ2-5 and V is TRBV27, with 14 bases that match TRBD2. DNA for the CDR3: TGTGCCAGCAGTCTGGGACTAGCGGGAGTTCGAGAGACCCAGTACTTC. This translates into CASSLGLAGVRETQYF.